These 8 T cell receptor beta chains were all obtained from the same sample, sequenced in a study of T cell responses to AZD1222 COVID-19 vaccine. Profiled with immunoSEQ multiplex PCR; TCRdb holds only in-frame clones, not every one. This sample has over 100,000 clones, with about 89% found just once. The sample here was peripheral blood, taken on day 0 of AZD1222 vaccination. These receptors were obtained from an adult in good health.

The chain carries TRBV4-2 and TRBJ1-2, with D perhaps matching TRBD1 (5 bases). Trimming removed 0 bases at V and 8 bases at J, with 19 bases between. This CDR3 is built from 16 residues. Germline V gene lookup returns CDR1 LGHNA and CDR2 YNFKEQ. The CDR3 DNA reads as TGTGCCAGCAGCCAAGATCGCCGGTCGGGGGGTTTAGGCTACACCTTC. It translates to CASSQDRRSGGLGYTF.

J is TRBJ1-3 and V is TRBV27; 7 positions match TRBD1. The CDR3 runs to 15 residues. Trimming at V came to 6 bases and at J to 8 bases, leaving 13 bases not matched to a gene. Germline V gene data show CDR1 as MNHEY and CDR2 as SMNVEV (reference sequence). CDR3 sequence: CASSPGQSRIDTIYF. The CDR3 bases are TGTGCCAGCAGCCCGGGACAGTCCCGCATTGACACCATATATTTT.

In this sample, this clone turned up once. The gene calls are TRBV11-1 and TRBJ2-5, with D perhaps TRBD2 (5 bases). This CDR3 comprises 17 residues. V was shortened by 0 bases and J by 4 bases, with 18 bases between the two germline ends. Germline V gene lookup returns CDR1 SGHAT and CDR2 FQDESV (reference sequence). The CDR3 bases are TGTGCCAGCAGCTTAGCGCGGGCTAGGAGCACACGAGAGACCCAGTACTTC. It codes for CASSLARARSTRETQYF.

CDR3 region: CASSQDSHYGYTF. The CDR3 bases are TGCGCCAGCAGCCAAGATTCACACTATGGCTACACCTTC. This sequence joins TRBV4-1 and TRBJ1-2; D gene ambiguous. V shed 0 bases and J shed 3 bases, with 5 bases lying between them. The germline V gene encodes CDR1 MGHRA and CDR2 YSYEKL. The CDR3 covers 13 residues.

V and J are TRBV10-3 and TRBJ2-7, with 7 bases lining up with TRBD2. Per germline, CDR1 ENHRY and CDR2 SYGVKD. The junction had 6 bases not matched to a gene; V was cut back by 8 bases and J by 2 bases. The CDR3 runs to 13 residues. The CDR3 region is CAIGEGPPYEQYF. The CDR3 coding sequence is TGTGCCATCGGGGAGGGGCCCCCCTACGAGCAGTACTTC.

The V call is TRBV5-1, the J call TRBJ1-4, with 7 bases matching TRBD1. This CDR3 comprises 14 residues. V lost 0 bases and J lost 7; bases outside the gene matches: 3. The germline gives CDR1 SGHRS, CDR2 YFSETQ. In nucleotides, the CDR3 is TGCGCCAGCAGCTTGGGACAGGGAAGTGAAAAACTGTTTTTT. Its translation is CASSLGQGSEKLFF.

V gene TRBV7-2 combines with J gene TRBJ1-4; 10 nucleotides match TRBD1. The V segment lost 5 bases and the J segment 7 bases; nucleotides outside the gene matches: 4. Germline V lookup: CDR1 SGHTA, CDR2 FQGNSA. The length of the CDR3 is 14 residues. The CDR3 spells CASSRTGGREKLFF. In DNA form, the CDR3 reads TGTGCCAGCAGCAGGACAGGGGGTCGTGAAAAACTGTTTTTT.

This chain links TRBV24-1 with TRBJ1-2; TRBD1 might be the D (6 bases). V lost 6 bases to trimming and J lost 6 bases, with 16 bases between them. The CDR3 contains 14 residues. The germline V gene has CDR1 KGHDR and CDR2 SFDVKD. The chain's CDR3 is CATSPGRGYDGYTF. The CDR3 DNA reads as TGTGCCACCAGTCCAGGGAGGGGGTACGATGGCTACACCTTC.